These 19 T cell receptor beta chains were all obtained from the same sample, sequenced in a study of blood T cell repertoires in COVID-19 (dated by TCRdb to 2018 to 2021). The protocol used for the library was the immunoSEQ multiplex PCR assay. TCRdb carries this immuneACCESS record with in-frame sequences only. Its versions omit some clonotypes, under half of them owing to an unresolved V gene in the studies checked, with the rest unexplained. This sample gives about 48,000 clones in total; around four fifths of them show up just once. Of the sample, around 7% is held by the ten largest clones. Sample: peripheral blood. The receptors here all came from a man aged 35-49 years with acute or convalescent COVID-19.

The V and J genes are TRBV2 and TRBJ2-3; D unresolved. Germline V gene data show CDR1 as SNHLY and CDR2 as FYNNEI. The CDR3 is made up of 14 amino acids. Trimming took off 4 bases at V and 2 bases at J, with 10 bases between the two ends. CDR3 residues: CASSGSRATDTQYF. DNA of the CDR3: TGTGCCAGCAGTGGGTCGCGTGCCACAGATACGCAGTATTTT.

The V call is TRBV5-1, the J call TRBJ1-1, with 7 bases aligning to TRBD1. The CDR3 has 14 residues. Losses at the gene ends were 6 bases for V and 10 bases for J; bases not matched to a gene: 15. CDR1 and CDR2 (germline): SGHRS, YFSETQ. CDR3 bases: TGCGCCAGCAAATCTACGTCAGGGGGTTTCTCAGCTTTCTTT. Translation: CASKSTSGGFSAFF. Based on the CDR3 plus reference TRBV5-1 and TRBJ1-1, the full variable domain is KAGVTQTPRYLIKTRGQQVTLSCSPISGHRSVSWYQQTPGQGLQFLFEYFSETQRNKGNFPGRFSGRQFSNSRSEMNVSTLELGDSALYLCASKSTSGGFSAFFGQGTRLTVV.

CDR3 residues: CASSPPSGGETQYF. CDR3 coding DNA: TGTGCCAGCAGCCCTCCTAGCGGGGGAGAGACCCAGTACTTC. The chain links TRBV5-4 to TRBJ2-5, with TRBD2 identical over 10 bases. The CDR3 is 14 residues long. Per the germline V gene, CDR1 is SGHNT and CDR2 is YYREEE (reference sequence). With 4 bases clipped from V and 4 bases from J, the junction kept 4 bases outside the gene matches.

This sequence joins TRBV30 and TRBJ2-3, with D possibly TRBD2 on 6 matching bases. The V and J ends lost 5 bases and 2 bases respectively, with 14 bases between them. From germline, CDR1 is GTSNPN and CDR2 SVGIG (reference sequence). This CDR3 is built from 14 residues. Here the CDR3 DNA reads TGTGCCTGGGCGAAGGGAGGTTCCACAGATACGCAGTATTTT. The encoded protein is CAWAKGGSTDTQYF.

The V call is TRBV11-2, the J call TRBJ2-1, with 11 positions matching TRBD2. This CDR3 region has 16 residues. Per germline, CDR1 SGHAT and CDR2 FQNNGV. J lost 2 bases, V lost 5 bases, and 5 bases had no gene match. In DNA, the CDR3 is TGTGCCAGCAGCCCATTTAGCGGGGGGGCCTACAATGAGCAGTTCTTC. It translates to CASSPFSGGAYNEQFF.

This chain links TRBV5-1 with TRBJ2-7, with a weak D call TRBD1 (5 bases). V was pared by 0 bases and J by 6 bases, with 10 bases between. The CDR3 has 13 amino acids. CDR1 is SGHRS and CDR2 is YFSETQ in the germline V gene. CDR3 nucleotides: TGCGCCAGCAGCTTGGGTCTAAGGGGCGAGCAGTACTTC. Residues: CASSLGLRGEQYF.

The chain joins TRBV7-6 to TRBJ2-1; the match to TRBD2 covers 7 bases. The J segment lost 4 bases and the V segment lost 1 base, leaving 4 bases of the junction unmatched. The length of the CDR3 is 15 residues. Germline lookup yields CDR1 SGHVS and CDR2 FNYEAQ. The CDR3 DNA is TGTGCCAGCAGCTTAGGGCTAGCGGAATACAATGAGCAGTTCTTC. Protein product: CASSLGLAEYNEQFF.

The V and J genes are TRBV24-1 and TRBJ1-2; unclear D gene. The CDR3 contains 12 residues. V lost 3 bases and J lost 6, with 7 bases in between. Germline V lookup: CDR1 KGHDR, CDR2 SFDVKD. DNA of the CDR3: TGTGCCACCAGTGATCGGAGAAATGGCTACACCTTC. Encoded protein: CATSDRRNGYTF.

V usage is TRBV19 and J usage is TRBJ1-2; 8 bases line up with TRBD1. The CDR3 is 17 amino acids. J gave up 1 base and V 5 bases, and 12 bases lay outside the gene matches. Germline V lookup: CDR1 LNHDA, CDR2 SQIVND (reference sequence). CDR3 nucleotide sequence: TGTGCCAGTAGTCTTACGACAGGGGCTGGGTTTAACTATGGCTACACCTTC. Translating it yields CASSLTTGAGFNYGYTF.

This chain connects TRBV29-1 to TRBJ2-7; D gene unclear. In germline, CDR1 is SQVTM, CDR2 ANQGSEA. This CDR3 has 12 residues. V lost 6 bases, J lost 0 bases, and 9 bases lay in between. The DNA for the CDR3 is TGCAGCGTAGCGACGGACTCCTACGAGCAGTACTTC. Translation: CSVATDSYEQYF.

The chain has TRBV6-5 and TRBJ1-6; D not certain. The ends were cut back, 2 bases at V and 6 bases at J, with 14 bases in the middle. The germline CDR1 and CDR2 sequences are MNHEY and SVGAGI. The CDR3 covers 16 residues. The CDR3: CASSYDAGLSNSPLHF. As DNA, the CDR3 is TGTGCCAGCAGTTACGACGCAGGCCTTTCTAATTCACCCCTCCACTTT.

This chain joins TRBV7-2 and TRBJ2-1, with D perhaps TRBD1 (5 bases). Trimming took off 4 bases at V and 5 bases at J, with 15 bases between the two ends. The CDR3 sequence is 15 residues long. Germline CDR1 SGHTA, CDR2 FQGNSA. CDR3 protein: CASSSGMLRDNEQFF. DNA of the CDR3: TGTGCCAGCAGCTCAGGGATGCTTCGGGACAATGAGCAGTTCTTC.

This chain's CDR3 is CSVGRGNLNYEQYF. The CDR3 region has the DNA TGCAGCGTAGGCAGGGGGAACCTTAACTACGAGCAGTACTTC. The chain is built from TRBV29-1 and TRBJ2-7, with TRBD1 matching over 7 bases. V shed 6 bases, J shed 3 bases, and the junction held 11 bases outside the gene matches. CDR1 and CDR2 from the germline V gene are SQVTM and ANQGSEA. This CDR3 has 14 amino acids.

The chain combines TRBV5-1 with TRBJ2-1; 12 nucleotides agree with TRBD1. The CDR3 is 16 amino acids. The V gene's germline CDR1 is SGHRS and CDR2 YFSETQ. With V trimmed by 3 bases and J by 6 bases, 7 bases remained unmatched. CDR3 region: CASSWLGTGGFNEQFF. CDR3 coding DNA: TGCGCCAGCAGCTGGTTGGGGACAGGGGGCTTCAATGAGCAGTTCTTC.

The rearrangement links TRBV5-8 to TRBJ1-5; no reliable D call. The ends were cut back, 1 base at V and 3 bases at J, with 14 bases in the middle. The CDR3 totals 16 residues. Germline assignment: CDR1 SGHTS and CDR2 YDEGEE. CDR3 amino acids: CASSLLAVDFNQPQHF. DNA of the CDR3: TGTGCCAGCAGCTTGTTGGCCGTAGACTTCAATCAGCCCCAGCATTTT.

The V call is TRBV18, the J call TRBJ2-7, with 7 bases matching TRBD2. Losses at the gene ends were 6 bases for V and 2 bases for J; bases not matched to a gene: 16. There are 17 residues in the CDR3. Germline CDR1 is KGHSH and CDR2 is LQKENI. The CDR3 DNA is TGTGCCAGCTCCCCCCTATTTAGCGGCGGGGGTCCCTACGAGCAGTACTTC. Protein product: CASSPLFSGGGPYEQYF.

This clone was detected a few times. The chain carries TRBV6-2 or TRBV6-3 and TRBJ1-4; D is possibly TRBD1 (5 bases). Germline assignment: CDR1 MNHEY and CDR2 SVGEGT. The CDR3 has 12 amino acids. The V end lost 5 bases, the J end lost 8 bases, and 9 bases lay between the germline ends. The CDR3 loop reads CASSRGYEKLFF. The CDR3 DNA sequence: TGTGCCAGCAGTAGGGGATACGAAAAACTGTTTTTT.

This clone was detected once. This rearrangement joins TRBV5-1 to TRBJ1-6; 9 nucleotides agree with TRBD1. This CDR3 comprises 19 residues. Germline loops: CDR1 SGHRS, CDR2 YFSETQ. J was trimmed by 3 bases and V by 0 bases; bases with no gene match: 10. This CDR3 is CASSLASRWDRDYNSPLHF. In DNA, the CDR3 is TGCGCCAGCAGCTTGGCCAGCAGGTGGGACAGGGACTATAATTCACCCCTCCACTTT.

This sequence joins TRBV7-2 and TRBJ1-1; D not resolved. The CDR3 length is 12 residues. V lost 5 bases and J lost 6, with 10 bases in between. Germline V lookup: CDR1 SGHTA, CDR2 FQGNSA. CDR3 in amino acids: CASSANGPEAFF. The CDR3 DNA follows: TGTGCCAGCAGCGCAAATGGGCCTGAAGCTTTCTTT.